The source of this T cell receptor (beta chain) is a study of cytomegalovirus exposure and HLA in healthy donors (dated by TCRdb to about 2017). With respect to the entire study: An earlier analysis of roughly 630 of the donors reported more than 250 Gb of sequence data and 117 million unique TCR beta sequences from roughly 180 million T cells. Approximately 310 gigabases of sequencing data and tens of millions of unique TCR sequences were included in an early release covering several hundred HLA-typed donors. Among the roughly 410 genotyped donors, around 81% belonged to the genetic ancestry cluster associated with self-reported Caucasian donors. The aim of the study was to test whether cataloging public T cell receptors could identify signatures of past pathogen exposure. The study used immunosequencing to profile the T cell repertoires of more than 650 subjects and linked those repertoires to cytomegalovirus serostatus. A separate validation cohort of 100 to 150 different subjects was used in addition to the roughly 670-subject first cohort. To predict cytomegalovirus infection status, the study combined high-throughput TCR immunosequencing, statistical association of individual TCRs with disease status, and machine learning. A later analysis re-analyzed previously published TCR beta repertoires from 500 to 700 donors and added high-resolution HLA genotyping to study TCR occurrence patterns. Rather than using new phenotypic data, the later analysis identified candidate immune exposures from TCR beta sequences and from how often those sequences occurred across donors. An earlier analysis of several hundred of the donors used high-throughput TCR beta sequencing to judge whether each TCR beta V gene segment behaved as functional or pseudogenic. Donor age, sex, ethnicity and CMV serostatus were collected together with the repertoire data. A later genetic analysis took genome-wide SNP genotypes for about 55% of the roughly 670 donors and used that subset as a discovery cohort. Every discovery cohort repertoire had been produced on one sequencing platform. Class I and class II HLA loci were covered by the typing at four-digit resolution. Typing coverage varied by locus: roughly 629-630 donors for A, B, C, DRB1 and DQB1; approximately 560 for DQA1; more than 600 for DPA1; about 450 for DPB1. About 5 DR-DQ haplotypes were handled as single units for association and clustering, since linkage in the cohort was strong. Among about 360 genotyped donors of the cohort, an average of approximately 240,000 unique TCR beta nucleotide sequences were sequenced per donor, roughly a sixth of them non-productive. General study outcomes and caveats: Sequencing depth was assumed to be roughly uniform across donors in the presence/absence analyses, though that assumption may not hold. According to a later analysis, parvovirus B19, influenza, CMV and Epstein-Barr virus appeared linked to several top co-occurrence clusters. Assigning TCR associations to individual alleles was difficult when HLA alleles, especially DR and DQ, strongly co-occurred. Cytomegalovirus status was reported to be diagnosed by the classifier with high specificity and sensitivity in both the original and validation cohorts. Compared with the roughly 670-donor mean, donors in an Asian-associated ancestry cluster had fewer N-insertions in productive TCRs, according to a later genetic analysis. In a later analysis, most CMV-associated TCR beta chains were found to appear HLA-restricted, with HLA associations seemingly driven largely by CMV exposure. About 17 rarely observed V segments, including chromosome 9 orphons, were excluded from the earlier analysis of about 610 of the donors because counts were too low. Because HLA typing was unavailable for some donors at each locus, only the typed subset was used in association tests. Most TCR sequences were seen in very few donors, while some public TCRs were found in many individuals. A later analysis associated 15,000 to 20,000 TCR beta sequences with specific HLA alleles at a false discovery rate of 0.05. It was suggested by the authors that the approach could potentially be generalized to other disease states and immunological phenotypes. Correlated functional status among segregating V segments might reflect linkage disequilibrium, but an unknown experimental factor could not be ruled out. The 87-base-pair reads could not distinguish some IMGT-functional V segments, including TRBV6-2 and TRBV6-3, so those segments were excluded. A total of 150 to 200 TCR beta chains were listed by the study as associated with cytomegalovirus. In a later genetic analysis, a missense DCLRE1C variant was associated with V-gene and J-gene trimming of TCR beta chains, and the association was replicated in an independent cohort. In a later analysis, TCR association rates were found to vary across HLA loci, with the most associated TCRs seen for DRB1 alleles and the fewest for HLA-C alleles. A group of highly shared sequence variants was considered likely to be a technical artifact of the sequencing pipeline. Broadly in line with IMGT annotations, most TCR beta V segments showed up in productive rearrangements about 90% or about 30% of the time in an earlier analysis of 450 to 750 of the donors. A further reported finding was that TCR beta sequences accurately predicted the HLA-A and HLA-B alleles for most subjects in the first cohort. Only TCR beta chains were sequenced in this cohort, and the absence of alpha or paired-chain data limited detectable features. Three of the identified cytomegalovirus-associated TCR beta chains were confirmed in vitro to be specific for cytomegalovirus antigens. For the cohort, immune exposure information was limited to CMV serostatus. In a later analysis, HLA-associated TCR beta chains were found to be more clonally expanded and to have lower generation probabilities than equally common non-associated chains.

The CDR3 runs 12 residues from the cysteine to the phenylalanine. Only the CDR3 portion is preserved as DNA: 36 bases, with reading frame beginning at the first base. The germline V gene encodes CDR1 SGHTA and CDR2 FQGTGA. The germline ends are 11 bases apart after V is trimmed by 6 bases and J by 8 bases. In total, roughly 670 healthy bone marrow donors made up the cohort. All cohort members were sampled while nominally healthy, although unrecorded immune exposures were likely present. The donor tested CMV seronegative, placing the donor among the 350 to 400 seronegative members of the cohort. Each donor provided a peripheral blood sample, and peripheral blood mononuclear cells were used for TCR beta sequencing. Genomic DNA extraction from the blood cell samples was performed with the Qiagen DNeasy Blood Extraction Kit. Of note for this clone: Its antigen remains unidentified. Qualities for individual bases were not recorded, and no much larger clone is one base off.

Libraries were built with the immunoSEQ multiplex PCR assay. For the multiplex PCR, a mixture combining 60 forward primers for TCR Vbeta segments and 13 reverse primers for TCR Jbeta segments was used. The CDR3 region of rearranged TCR beta genes was amplified from genomic DNA by a multiplex PCR assay. Amplified TCR beta libraries were sequenced as 87-base-pair reads on the Illumina HiSeq System. The authors' analysis ran thus. A later analysis tallied tens of millions of unique TCR beta chains across the 666 repertoires, and 10 million to 11 million of those chains were shared by two or more donors. To remove PCR and sequencing errors, raw reads were error-corrected and collapsed into unique sequences using a nearest-neighbor algorithm that merged closely related sequences. V, D and J gene segments were assigned by aligning CDR3 sequences to IMGT reference sequences. For a sequence to be retained, at least a six-nucleotide match to both a V gene segment and a J gene segment was required. Rearrangements were classified as productive when the CDR3 lacked stop codons and remained in frame with V and J, and all other rearrangements were classified as non-productive. Following IMGT convention, CDR3 was defined as the stretch from the second conserved V-encoded cysteine to the conserved J-encoded phenylalanine. The earlier analysis of 500 to 600 of the donors excluded sequences that lacked an unambiguous match to a single V gene segment. In an earlier analysis of some 590 of the donors, a V segment was called functional when productive rearrangements were above 56.7%, and segregating when the standard deviation between donors exceeded 5%. To diagnose cytomegalovirus status from the catalog of TCR beta chain sequences, a statistical classification framework was built. In a later analysis, V and J genes were assigned by comparing TCR nucleotide sequences against IMGT/GENE-DB human TR gene sequences. In a later analysis, CDR3 sequences and most-parsimonious VDJ recombination scenarios were assigned using the TCRdist pipeline. In a later analysis, each TCR beta chain was defined by its CDR3 amino acid sequence together with its V-gene family, and reads without a unique V-gene family were excluded. A later analysis removed 500 to 600 highly shared, low-generation-probability nucleotide sequences to deal with suspected cross-contamination and a sequencing artifact. In a later analysis, a clonal expansion index was calculated for each public chain from normalized within-repertoire ranks of inferred template counts. In a later analysis, generation probabilities were computed with a VDJ recombination model fitted to out-of-frame rearrangements, and the resulting probabilities were checked against IGoR. Hypergeometric tests were used in a later analysis to score TCR-TCR, TCR-HLA and TCR-CMV co-occurrence, with a repertoire-size bias correction applied to the TCR pairs. A later analysis estimated false discovery rates by permuting HLA or CMV assignments 20 times. In a later analysis, co-occurring TCRs were grouped using DBSCAN, and TCRdist sequence similarity was added for clustering within HLA-allele-positive subsets. Repertoires with fewer than 30,000 or more than 120,000 public chains were left out of co-occurrence clustering, as were four to six repertoires with anomalous nucleotide sharing. TCRdb limited this immuneACCESS table to in-frame rearrangements with V and J called. A share of clones is missing; checked studies link under half to unresolved V genes, and the rest is unexplained. Clone size and the V and J calls come from that table; the DNA yielded D and trimming. The sample table lists over 250,000 clones, roughly 70% of them with a count of one. Jointly, the top ten make up around 2.3% of the sample.

This clonotype originated in a female donor in good health and CMV-seronegative. The rearrangement combines TRBV7-3 with TRBJ2-1, and perhaps TRBD1 as D gene, on 5 matching bases. The material sequenced was PBMCs. The CDR3 here reads CASSISGYEQFF. The bases read TGTGCCAGCAGTATTTCAGGGTATGAGCAGTTCTTC.